Reported below is one T cell receptor (beta chain). V was shortened by 0 bases and J by 0 bases, with 6 bases between the two germline ends. Germline CDR1 LGHNA, CDR2 YSLEER. The CDR3 length is 15 residues. Then a second PCR, running roughly 6 to 11 cycles, was carried out with a sample-barcoded 5' primer and a J-beta primer mix. Using its own MiXCR run on the 5' RACE reads, TCRdb lists one record per CDR3 protein. This sample has 780,000 or so distinct CDR3 sequences, with roughly 25% found just once. These data originate in a study of blood T cells in healthy people across ages. These data also formed part of another study, on T cells of mothers and their children.

The source is a boy younger than 18 in good health. The chain uses TRBV4-3 and TRBJ1-3; D is unclear. The sequenced sample consisted of blood. CDR3 nucleotides: TGCGCCAGCAGCCAAGATCGCGGCTCTGGAAACACCATATATTTT. As protein: CASSQDRGSGNTIYF.